The 3 T cell receptor beta chains below come from one sample, sequenced in a study of T cell responses to AZD1222 COVID-19 vaccine. Libraries were prepared by immunoSEQ multiplex PCR; TCRdb keeps only in-frame clonotypes and omits some of them. The profile shows 25,000 to 35,000 clones, approximately 93% of them singletons. The specimen comprised peripheral blood, sampled on day 0 of AZD1222 vaccination. The receptors shown here come from an adult in good health.

The chain has TRBV7-2 and TRBJ1-1, with D possibly matching TRBD1 (6 bases). Trimming took 4 bases from V and 9 from J, leaving 15 bases between them. This CDR3 contains 13 residues. Germline V lookup: CDR1 SGHTA, CDR2 FQGNSA. The CDR3 sequence: CASSSNYRVKAFF. CDR3 DNA: TGTGCCAGCAGCTCAAACTACAGGGTTAAAGCTTTCTTT.

V and J are TRBV30 and TRBJ1-2; D gene uncertain. Between the trimmed V and J ends, which lost 0 bases and 7 bases, there was a span of 6 bases. This CDR3 has 11 amino acids. The germline gives CDR1 GTSNPN, CDR2 SVGIG (reference sequence). The CDR3 DNA reads as TGTGCCTGGAGTGTACCGGGTGGCTACACCTTC. This gives the protein CAWSVPGGYTF.

The V and J genes are TRBV7-2 and TRBJ1-2, with 8 bases that match TRBD1. The CDR3 is 15 residues long. With 5 bases clipped from V and 6 bases from J, the junction kept 11 bases outside the gene matches. Germline CDR1 and CDR2: SGHTA and FQGNSA. CDR3 sequence reads: CASSRDRSITNGYTF. The CDR3 nucleotides read TGTGCCAGCAGCCGGGACAGGAGTATAACTAATGGCTACACCTTC.